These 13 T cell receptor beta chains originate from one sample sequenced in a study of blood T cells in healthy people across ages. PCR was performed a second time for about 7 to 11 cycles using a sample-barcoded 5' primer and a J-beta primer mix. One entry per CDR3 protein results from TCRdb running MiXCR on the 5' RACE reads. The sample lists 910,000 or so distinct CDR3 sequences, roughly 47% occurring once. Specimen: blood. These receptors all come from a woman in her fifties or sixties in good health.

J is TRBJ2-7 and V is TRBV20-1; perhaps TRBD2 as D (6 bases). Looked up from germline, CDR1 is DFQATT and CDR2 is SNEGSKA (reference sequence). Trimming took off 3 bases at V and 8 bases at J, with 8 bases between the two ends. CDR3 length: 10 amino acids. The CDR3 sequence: CSASGGKQYF. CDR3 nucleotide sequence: TGCAGTGCTAGCGGGGGTAAGCAGTACTTC.

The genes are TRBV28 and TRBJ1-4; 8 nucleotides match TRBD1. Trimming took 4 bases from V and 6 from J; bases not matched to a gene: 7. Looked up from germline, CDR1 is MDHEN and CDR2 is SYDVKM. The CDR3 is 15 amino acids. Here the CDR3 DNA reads TGTGCCAGCAGTTCTAGACAGGGGATGTATGAAAAACTGTTTTTT. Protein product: CASSSRQGMYEKLFF.

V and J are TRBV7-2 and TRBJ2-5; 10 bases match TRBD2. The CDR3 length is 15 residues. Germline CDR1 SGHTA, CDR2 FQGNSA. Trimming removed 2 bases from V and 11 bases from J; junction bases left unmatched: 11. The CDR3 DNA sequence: TGTGCCAGCAGCTTAAATCTCCTAGCGGGAGATGAGCAGTACTTC. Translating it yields CASSLNLLAGDEQYF.

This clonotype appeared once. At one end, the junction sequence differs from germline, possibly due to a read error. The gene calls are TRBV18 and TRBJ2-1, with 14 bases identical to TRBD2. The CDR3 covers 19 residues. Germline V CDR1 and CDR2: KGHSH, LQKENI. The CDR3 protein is CASSRLAGGSNPYYNGQFF. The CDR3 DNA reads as TGTGCCAGCTCACGACTAGCGGGAGGGTCCAACCCTTACTACAATGGGCAGTTCTTC.

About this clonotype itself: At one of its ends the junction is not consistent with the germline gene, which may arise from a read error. The CDR3 DNA reads as TGTACCAGCAGTGACCAACCGCCTGACGGGGAGGCCGATACGCAGTATTTT. Protein sequence: CTSSDQPPDGEADTQYF. The chain couples TRBV27 to TRBJ2-3; weak D call: TRBD2 (6 bases). Germline lookup yields CDR1 MNHEY and CDR2 SMNVEV (reference sequence). The CDR3 has 17 amino acids.

The CDR3 loop reads CAWSFGLAGEGDTQYF. The CDR3 nucleotides read TGTGCCTGGAGTTTCGGACTAGCGGGAGAGGGAGATACGCAGTATTTT. The rearrangement joins TRBV30 to TRBJ2-3, with 13 nucleotides matching TRBD2. Germline CDR1 is GTSNPN and CDR2 is SVGIG (reference sequence). The CDR3 has 16 residues. The V segment lost 2 bases and the J segment 5 bases; nucleotides outside the gene matches: 7.

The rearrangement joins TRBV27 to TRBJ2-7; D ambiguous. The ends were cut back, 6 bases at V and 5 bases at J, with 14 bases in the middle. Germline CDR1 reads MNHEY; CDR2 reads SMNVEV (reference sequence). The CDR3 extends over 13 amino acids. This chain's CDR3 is CASSFSLWHEQYF. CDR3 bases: TGTGCCAGCAGCTTTTCACTTTGGCACGAGCAGTACTTC.

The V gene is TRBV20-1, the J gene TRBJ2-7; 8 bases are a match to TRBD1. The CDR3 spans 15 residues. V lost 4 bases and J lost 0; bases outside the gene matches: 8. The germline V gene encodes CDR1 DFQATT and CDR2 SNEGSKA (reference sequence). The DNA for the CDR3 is TGCAGTGCTACCCGGAACAGGGGGACCTCCTACGAGCAGTACTTC. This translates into CSATRNRGTSYEQYF.

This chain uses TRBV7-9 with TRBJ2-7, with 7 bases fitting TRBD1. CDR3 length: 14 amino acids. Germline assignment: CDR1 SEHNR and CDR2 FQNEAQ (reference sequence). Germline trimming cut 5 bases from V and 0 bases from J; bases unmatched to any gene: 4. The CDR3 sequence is CASSKQGNSYEQYF. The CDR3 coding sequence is TGTGCCAGCAGCAAACAGGGGAACTCCTACGAGCAGTACTTC.

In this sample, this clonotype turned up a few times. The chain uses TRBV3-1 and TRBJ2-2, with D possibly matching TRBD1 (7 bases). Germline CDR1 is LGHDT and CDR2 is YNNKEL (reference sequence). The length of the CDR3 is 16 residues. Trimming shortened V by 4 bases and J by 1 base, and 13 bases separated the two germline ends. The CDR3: CASSPYRGGNTGELFF. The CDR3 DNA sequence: TGTGCCAGCAGCCCGTACAGGGGAGGGAACACCGGGGAGCTGTTTTTT.

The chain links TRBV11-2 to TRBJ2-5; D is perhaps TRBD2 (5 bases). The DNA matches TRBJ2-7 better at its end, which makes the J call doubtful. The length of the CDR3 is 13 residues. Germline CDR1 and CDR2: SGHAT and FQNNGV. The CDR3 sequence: CASSVVPSGEQYF. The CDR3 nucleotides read TGTGCCAGCAGCGTAGTTCCGAGCGGCGAGCAGTACTTC.

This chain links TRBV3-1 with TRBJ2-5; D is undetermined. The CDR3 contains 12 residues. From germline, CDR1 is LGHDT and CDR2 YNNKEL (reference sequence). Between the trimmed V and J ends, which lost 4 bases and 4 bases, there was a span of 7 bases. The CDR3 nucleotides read TGTGCCAGCAGCCCTCATGGAGAGACCCAGTACTTC. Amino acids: CASSPHGETQYF.

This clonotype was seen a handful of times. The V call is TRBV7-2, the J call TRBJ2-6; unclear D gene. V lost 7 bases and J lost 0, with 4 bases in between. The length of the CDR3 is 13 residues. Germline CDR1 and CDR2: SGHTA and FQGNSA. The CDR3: CASTTSGANVLTF. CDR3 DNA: TGTGCCAGCACTACCTCTGGGGCCAACGTCCTGACTTTC.